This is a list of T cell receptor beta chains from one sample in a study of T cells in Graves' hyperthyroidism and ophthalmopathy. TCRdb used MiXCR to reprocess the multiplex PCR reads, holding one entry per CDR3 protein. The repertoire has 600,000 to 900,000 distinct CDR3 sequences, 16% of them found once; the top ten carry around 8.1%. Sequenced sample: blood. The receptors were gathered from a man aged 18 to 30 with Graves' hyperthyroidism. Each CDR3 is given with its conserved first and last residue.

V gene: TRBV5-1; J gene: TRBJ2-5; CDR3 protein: CASSLALRRFQETQYF
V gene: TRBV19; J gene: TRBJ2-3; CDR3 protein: CASRGMAGTDTQYF
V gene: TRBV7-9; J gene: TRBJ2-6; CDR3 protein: CASSPRRTASSGANVLTF
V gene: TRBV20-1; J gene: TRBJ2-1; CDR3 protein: CSARMSGPNYNEQFF
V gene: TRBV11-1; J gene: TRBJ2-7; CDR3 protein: CASSSGPGYEQYF
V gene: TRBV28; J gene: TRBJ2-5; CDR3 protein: CASKRAGGAQETQYF
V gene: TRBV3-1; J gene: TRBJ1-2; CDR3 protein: CASSQGTVFYGYTF
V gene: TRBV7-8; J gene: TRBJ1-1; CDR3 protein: CASSLALWQRTMNTEAFF
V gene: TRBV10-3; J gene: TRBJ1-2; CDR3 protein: CAISRQESGGYTF
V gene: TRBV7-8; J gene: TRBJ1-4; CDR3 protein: CASSLGDSTNEKLFF
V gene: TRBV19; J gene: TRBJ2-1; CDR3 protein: CASSIGANSYNEQFF
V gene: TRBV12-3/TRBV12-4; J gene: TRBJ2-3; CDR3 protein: CASSSRRGVDTQYF
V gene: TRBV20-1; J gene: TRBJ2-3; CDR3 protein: CSGGTERSQYF
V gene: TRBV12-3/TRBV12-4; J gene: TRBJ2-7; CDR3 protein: CASSSPSGSYEQYF
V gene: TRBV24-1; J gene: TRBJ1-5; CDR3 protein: CATSVGGAIQPQHF
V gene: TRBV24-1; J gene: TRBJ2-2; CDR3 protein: CATSDLRGGDALDPGELFF
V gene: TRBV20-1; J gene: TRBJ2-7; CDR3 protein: CSARFLVSYEQYF
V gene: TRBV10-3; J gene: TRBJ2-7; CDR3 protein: CAIGMGFEQYF
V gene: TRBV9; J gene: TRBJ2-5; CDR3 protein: CASSVGGSGLQETQYF
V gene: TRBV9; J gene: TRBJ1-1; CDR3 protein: CASSPQQLNTEAFF
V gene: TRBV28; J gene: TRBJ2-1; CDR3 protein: CASSTLSGARYNEQFF
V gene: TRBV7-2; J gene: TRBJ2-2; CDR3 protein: CASSLGMGETGELFF